One and the same sample provided the 18 T cell receptor beta chains below, sequenced in a study of T cells in Graves' hyperthyroidism and ophthalmopathy. RNA transcripts gave rise to amplified TCR beta CDR3 regions. The TCR CDR3 first-round RT-PCR relied on the HTBI primer set. TCRdb analysed the multiplex PCR reads with MiXCR anew, one entry per CDR3 protein. The sample holds about 290,000 distinct CDR3 sequences; 10% to 15% are singletons and the top ten take 7.8%. Specimen: blood. Receptors were obtained from a woman in her 30s with Graves' hyperthyroidism that later progressed to Graves' ophthalmopathy.

CDR3 loop: CASRQLAGGDTQYF. The CDR3 DNA follows: TGTGCCAGCAGACAACTAGCGGGAGGAGATACGCAGTATTTT. The J gene is TRBJ2-3, the V gene TRBV5-4; 12 bases map to TRBD2. V dropped 5 bases and J dropped 5; count of bases not matched to a gene: 3. The length of the CDR3 is 14 residues. Germline lookup yields CDR1 SGHNT and CDR2 YYREEE (reference sequence). The whole variable domain, filled in from reference TRBV5-4 and TRBJ2-3, reads ETGVTQSPTHLIKTRGQQVTLRCSSQSGHNTVSWYQQALGQGPQFIFQYYREEENGRGNFPPRFSGLQFPNYSSELNVNALELDDSALYLCASRQLAGGDTQYFGPGTRLTVL.

This clonotype was seen at least ten times. V is TRBV18 and J is TRBJ2-2, with TRBD2 matching over 12 bases. V gave up 5 bases and J gave up 0 bases; unmatched junction bases: 1. The CDR3 extends over 16 amino acids. Germline V CDR1 and CDR2: KGHSH, LQKENI. The CDR3 region has the DNA TGTGCCAGCTCAACTAGCGGGAGGACGAACACCGGGGAGCTGTTTTTT. This translates into CASSTSGRTNTGELFF.

This chain joins TRBV19 and TRBJ1-5, with D hard to call. Trimming shortened V by 7 bases and J by 0 bases, and 16 bases separated the two germline ends. The CDR3 sequence is 16 residues long. Germline V CDR1 and CDR2: LNHDA, SQIVND (reference sequence). The chain's CDR3 is CASTQKSFYSNQPQHF. CDR3 DNA sequence: TGTGCCAGTACCCAAAAGTCCTTTTATAGCAATCAGCCCCAGCATTTT.

V gene TRBV2 combines with J gene TRBJ2-3, with D perhaps given as TRBD1 or TRBD2 (5 bases each). CDR1 is SNHLY, CDR2 FYNNEI, per germline. There are 14 residues in the CDR3. Trimming left V 3 bases short and J 6 bases short, with 13 bases between. The CDR3 sequence is CASSDGTPPDTQYF. CDR3 nucleotide sequence: TGTGCCAGCAGTGACGGGACCCCACCGGATACGCAGTATTTT.

This clonotype was found many times. This sequence joins TRBV19 and TRBJ2-1, with D possibly being TRBD2 (6 bases). CDR3 length equals 17 residues. The ends were cut back, 10 bases at V and 7 bases at J, with 29 bases in the middle. Germline V CDR1 and CDR2: LNHDA, SQIVND (reference sequence). In nucleotides, the CDR3 is TGTGCCACCACCCCTGGGCTAGCGCCCCCAGGAGGAAATGAGCAGTTCTTC. This sequence encodes CATTPGLAPPGGNEQFF.

CDR3 in amino acids: CASSLGTTYNEQFF. CDR3 bases: TGTGCCAGCAGTCTCGGGACTACCTACAATGAGCAGTTCTTC. The chain links TRBV27 to TRBJ2-1, with 7 bases lining up with TRBD2. Germline lookup yields CDR1 MNHEY and CDR2 SMNVEV (reference sequence). This CDR3 has 14 residues. Germline trimming cut 5 bases from V and 2 bases from J; bases unmatched to any gene: 3.

This clonotype was found many times. This chain connects TRBV7-3 to TRBJ1-6, with TRBD1 matching over 8 bases. Germline assignment: CDR1 SGHTA and CDR2 FQGTGA. This CDR3 comprises 14 residues. J was trimmed by 6 bases and V by 8 bases; bases with no gene match: 6. The CDR3 is CASLVDRGNSPLHF. The CDR3 DNA follows: TGTGCCAGCCTGGTTGACAGGGGTAATTCACCCCTCCACTTT.

The table lists this clonotype with many counts. In nucleotides, the CDR3 is TGTGCCAGCAGCTTAGTCGCGTTCGGGACTAGCGGTTCATCCGGGGAGCTGTTTTTT. Protein sequence: CASSLVAFGTSGSSGELFF. The chain recombines TRBV7-8 with TRBJ2-2; TRBD2 agrees at 11 bases. This CDR3 is 19 amino acids long. The germline V gene has CDR1 SGHVS and CDR2 FQNEAQ. Losses at the gene ends were 1 base for V and 6 bases for J; bases not matched to a gene: 13.

The V and J genes are TRBV19 and TRBJ2-1; TRBD2 is a possible D gene (6 bases). There are 16 residues in the CDR3. From germline, CDR1 is LNHDA and CDR2 SQIVND (reference sequence). The germline V and J ends were trimmed by 1 base and 0 bases, with 10 bases remaining between them. CDR3 protein: CASSIVAAPSYNEQFF. The CDR3 region has the DNA TGTGCCAGTAGTATAGTAGCGGCCCCCTCCTACAATGAGCAGTTCTTC.

This clonotype was recorded many times. The V and J genes are TRBV20-1 and TRBJ2-7, with 10 bases that match TRBD1. The length of the CDR3 is 15 residues. Germline V gene lookup returns CDR1 DFQATT and CDR2 SNEGSKA (reference sequence). After removal of 3 bases from V and 0 bases from J, the junction contained 5 bases not matched to a gene. In DNA form, the CDR3 reads TGCAGTGCTAGTGGGACAGGGGTCCTCTCCTACGAGCAGTACTTC. Its protein is CSASGTGVLSYEQYF.

The sample holds many counts of this clonotype. J is TRBJ1-2 and V is TRBV29-1; D is undetermined. Looked up from germline, CDR1 is SQVTM and CDR2 is ANQGSEA. The CDR3 is 13 residues long. The V gene lost 0 bases and the J gene lost 4 bases, with 9 bases spanning the gap. The DNA for the CDR3 is TGCAGCGTTGAAGATGGCAGCTTCTATGGCTACACCTTC. Its translation: CSVEDGSFYGYTF.

On this clonotype itself: A much larger clone differs by one base, so this may be a read error. The rearrangement joins TRBV6-2 or TRBV6-3 to TRBJ2-5; unclear D gene. Deletions cut 5 bases from V and 5 bases from J, with 9 bases between. Germline-derived CDR1 and CDR2 are MNHEY and SVGEGT. CDR3 size: 12 residues. The CDR3 DNA reads TGTGCCAGCAGTGAACAAGTTGAGACCCAGTACTTC. Amino acids: CASSEQVETQYF.

In this sample, this clonotype turned up many times. The chain uses TRBV11-2 and TRBJ2-7, with 7 bases identical to TRBD1. CDR3 length: 15 residues. Germline CDR1 is SGHAT and CDR2 is FQNNGV. V lost 5 bases to trimming and J lost 5 bases; unmatched junction nucleotides: 12. CDR3 protein: CASSNLRGQGDEQYF. CDR3 nucleotides: TGTGCCAGCAGCAATCTTCGGGGCCAGGGGGACGAGCAGTACTTC. The full variable domain, with the rest looked up from reference TRBV11-2 and TRBJ2-7, is EAGVAQSPRYKIIEKRQSVAFWCNPISGHATLYWYQQILGQGPKLLIQFQNNGVVDDSQLPKDRFSAERLKGVDSTLKIQPAKLEDSAVYLCASSNLRGQGDEQYFGPGTRLTVT.

This clonotype was counted ten times or more. V and J are TRBV30 and TRBJ2-1; 11 nucleotides line up with TRBD2. Germline V lookup: CDR1 GTSNPN, CDR2 SVGIG (reference sequence). The CDR3 covers 16 residues. The junction had 10 bases not matched to a gene; V was cut back by 4 bases and J by 5 bases. Here the CDR3 DNA reads TGTGCCTGGACCGGGGGTGGGACTAGCGGAAACAATGAGCAGTTCTTC. Translation: CAWTGGGTSGNNEQFF.

This clonotype showed up many times. The chain's CDR3 is CASSWLKGPGSTDTQYF. The CDR3 bases are TGTGCCAGCAGCTGGTTGAAGGGGCCAGGGTCCACAGATACGCAGTATTTT. The chain couples TRBV5-6 to TRBJ2-3, with D maybe TRBD1 (5 bases). Trimming took off 3 bases at V and 2 bases at J, with 19 bases between the two ends. This CDR3 spans 17 amino acids. Looked up from germline, CDR1 is SGHDT and CDR2 is YYEEEE.

This rearrangement joins TRBV4-2 to TRBJ2-1, with TRBD2 as a possible D gene (7 bases). The CDR3 spans 17 residues. V was pared by 7 bases and J by 4 bases, with 23 bases between. Germline loops: CDR1 LGHNA, CDR2 YNFKEQ. The CDR3 coding sequence is TGTGCCAGCACCCAGGATTTAGGGGGGACTATATACAATGAGCAGTTCTTC. This sequence encodes CASTQDLGGTIYNEQFF.

In this sample, this clonotype turned up a few times. The J gene is TRBJ2-7, the V gene TRBV19; 7 nucleotides line up with TRBD1. Per germline, CDR1 LNHDA and CDR2 SQIVND (reference sequence). With V trimmed by 5 bases and J by 2 bases, 6 bases remained unmatched. The CDR3 spans 14 residues. In DNA, the CDR3 is TGTGCCAGTAGTTTTGACAGGGCAGCCTACGAGCAGTACTTC. Its translation is CASSFDRAAYEQYF.

This clonotype was counted only a few times. This chain links TRBV6-6 with TRBJ1-6; unclear D gene. The CDR3 contains 14 residues. The germline V gene encodes CDR1 MNHNY and CDR2 SVGAGI (reference sequence). V was shortened by 0 bases and J by 7 bases, with 7 bases between the two germline ends. In DNA form, the CDR3 reads TGTGCCAGCAGTTACTCATTGGGGAATTCACCCCTCCACTTT. Protein: CASSYSLGNSPLHF.